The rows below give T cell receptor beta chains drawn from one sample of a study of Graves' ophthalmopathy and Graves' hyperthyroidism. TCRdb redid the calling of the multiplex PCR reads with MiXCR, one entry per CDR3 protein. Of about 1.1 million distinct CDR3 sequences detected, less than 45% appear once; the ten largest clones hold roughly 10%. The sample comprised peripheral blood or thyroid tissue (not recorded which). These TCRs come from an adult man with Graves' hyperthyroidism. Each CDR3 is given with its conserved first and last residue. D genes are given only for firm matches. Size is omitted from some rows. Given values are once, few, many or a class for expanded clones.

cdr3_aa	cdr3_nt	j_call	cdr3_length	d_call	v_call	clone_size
CAGSEGVRPNTEAFF	TGTGCCGGCAGCGAGGGGGTCCGCCCCAACACTGAAGCTTTCTTT	TRBJ1-1	15	.	TRBV7-9	few
CASSLAQTTGPRGAPGELFF	TGCGCCAGCAGCTTGGCCCAGACTACGGGACCCAGGGGGGCCCCCGGGGAGCTGTTTTTT	TRBJ2-2	20	.	TRBV5-1	few
CASSGTGTGYGYTF	TGTGCCAGCAGTGGAACGGGGACAGGGTACGGCTACACCTTC	TRBJ1-2	14	TRBD1	TRBV25-1	many
CASSLVSGAHNQPQHF	TGTGCCAGCAGCTTAGTGTCAGGGGCGCACAATCAGCCCCAGCATTTT	TRBJ1-5	16	.	TRBV19	few
CASMGRREQYF	TGTGCCAGCATGGGCAGGCGCGAGCAGTACTTC	TRBJ2-7	11	.	TRBV6-5	few
CASSQEGAGAFQETQYF	TGCGCCAGCAGCCAAGAGGGAGCGGGAGCCTTCCAAGAGACCCAGTACTTC	TRBJ2-5	17	TRBD2	TRBV11-2	.
CASSPPSGRGQETQYF	TGTGCCAGCAGCCCTCCTAGCGGGAGAGGCCAAGAGACCCAGTACTTC	TRBJ2-5	16	TRBD2	TRBV2	.
CATSRDSQSLHF	TGTGCCACCAGCAGAGATTCGCAATCCCTCCACTTT	TRBJ1-6	12	.	TRBV15	.
CASSGRARRSFF	TGTGCCAGCAGTGGGCGGGCCCGTAGGTCGTTCTTT	TRBJ1-1	12	.	TRBV12-3/TRBV12-4	.
CAGSESGRYEQYF	TGTGCCGGCAGCGAGAGCGGGAGGTACGAGCAGTACTTC	TRBJ2-7	13	TRBD2	TRBV7-9	.
CASSEDSGNAGELFF	TGTGCCAGCAGTGAGGATAGCGGGAACGCCGGGGAGCTGTTTTTT	TRBJ2-2	15	TRBD2	TRBV6-4	.
CASSLFGAANTEAFF	TGTGCCAGCAGCTTATTCGGGGCGGCGAACACTGAAGCTTTCTTT	TRBJ1-1	15	.	TRBV11-2	many
CSVGFTDGYTF	TGCAGCGTTGGGTTTACAGATGGCTACACCTTC	TRBJ1-2	11	.	TRBV29-1	.
CASSSLSTNQPQHF	TGTGCCAGCAGTTCCCTTTCGACTAATCAGCCCCAGCATTTT	TRBJ1-5	14	.	TRBV6-5	few
CASTPLSSGELFF	TGTGCCAGCACCCCGTTGAGTTCCGGGGAGCTGTTTTTT	TRBJ2-2	13	.	TRBV5-8	few
CSARGTSGVEETQYF	TGCAGTGCAAGGGGGACTAGCGGGGTTGAAGAGACCCAGTACTTC	TRBJ2-5	15	TRBD2	TRBV20-1	many
CAVPGDSPESVVREVPNTEAFF	TGTGCCGTCCCAGGGGACAGTCCCGAGTCGGTTGTGCGCGAAGTCCCGAACACTGAAGCTTTCTTT	TRBJ1-1	22	TRBD1	TRBV2	many
CASSQAFPGDTSAGEPGQPQHF	TGCGCCAGCAGCCAAGCATTCCCCGGGGACACCAGTGCGGGAGAACCCGGCCAGCCCCAGCATTTT	TRBJ1-5	22	.	TRBV4-1	once
CASSLRLQAASYEQYF	TGTGCCAGCAGCTTACGCTTACAGGCCGCCTCCTACGAGCAGTACTTC	TRBJ2-7	16	.	TRBV7-8	many
CASGVGLAGATSYEQYF	TGTGCCAGCGGCGTAGGACTAGCGGGGGCAACCTCCTACGAGCAGTACTTC	TRBJ2-7	17	TRBD2	TRBV9	.
CASSPETSGRVWNTQYF	TGTGCCAGCAGCCCAGAGACTAGCGGGAGGGTGTGGAATACGCAGTATTTT	TRBJ2-3	17	TRBD2	TRBV7-2	.
CASSDKAGRTSEQYF	TGTGCCAGTAGTGATAAAGCGGGACGGACTTCAGAGCAGTACTTC	TRBJ2-7	15	TRBD2	TRBV19	many
CSARIQGSSYNEQFF	TGCAGTGCTAGGATACAGGGGAGCTCCTACAATGAGCAGTTCTTC	TRBJ2-1	15	TRBD1	TRBV20-1	.
CSVDPDGYTF	TGCAGCGTTGATCCGGATGGCTACACCTTC	TRBJ1-2	10	.	TRBV29-1	many
CASQTGAATGELFF	TGTGCCTCGCAGACAGGGGCGGCCACCGGGGAGCTGTTTTTT	TRBJ2-2	14	TRBD1	TRBV24-1	many
CASSLNGELFF	TGTGCCAGCAGCTTAAACGGGGAGCTGTTTTTT	TRBJ2-2	11	.	TRBV11-3	many
CASSFSQRPLSGANVLTF	TGTGCCAGCAGCTTCTCCCAGCGCCCACTCTCTGGGGCCAACGTCCTGACTTTC	TRBJ2-6	18	.	TRBV5-5	.
CASSVAGQSYGYTF	TGTGCCAGCAGCGTAGCGGGACAGAGCTATGGCTACACCTTC	TRBJ1-2	14	TRBD1	TRBV9	.
CSVALTGPNSYEQYF	TGCAGCGTCGCCCTGACAGGGCCGAACTCCTACGAGCAGTACTTC	TRBJ2-7	15	TRBD1	TRBV29-1	many
CASSLITQTQYF	TGTGCCAGCAGCTTAATCACACAGACCCAGTACTTC	TRBJ2-5	12	.	TRBV5-8	many
CASSPRGGGQTGELFF	TGTGCCAGCAGCCCGAGGGGGGGGGGTCAAACCGGGGAGCTGTTTTTT	TRBJ2-2	16	.	TRBV5-1	.
CASSETSAGPDSPLHF	TGTGCCAGCAGTGAAACCTCGGCGGGGCCCGATTCACCCCTCCACTTT	TRBJ1-6	16	.	TRBV2	many
CASRATGRNTEAFF	TGTGCCAGCAGGGCAACAGGGCGTAACACTGAAGCTTTCTTT	TRBJ1-1	14	.	TRBV12-3/TRBV12-4	.
CSAKKGGTEAFF	TGCAGTGCCAAGAAGGGAGGCACTGAAGCTTTCTTT	TRBJ1-1	12	.	TRBV20-1	.
CSRRRDRTSYEQYF	TGCAGTAGGAGGCGGGACAGGACTTCCTACGAGCAGTACTTC	TRBJ2-7	14	TRBD1	TRBV29-1	.
CASSWDRGYYEQYF	TGTGCCAGCAGCTGGGACAGGGGTTACTACGAGCAGTACTTC	TRBJ2-7	14	TRBD1	TRBV7-9	.
CASSLSSGVNSPLHF	TGTGCCAGCAGCTTAAGTTCAGGGGTGAATTCACCCCTCCACTTT	TRBJ1-6	15	.	TRBV7-9	many
CASSLERTGPNYGYTF	TGCGCCAGCAGCTTGGAGAGAACGGGCCCAAACTATGGCTACACCTTC	TRBJ1-2	16	.	TRBV5-1	.
CASNPTREAGELFF	TGTGCCAGCAACCCAACACGGGAGGCCGGGGAGCTGTTTTTT	TRBJ2-2	14	TRBD2	TRBV25-1	.
CATQLNTGEGYEQYF	TGTGCCACCCAGCTGAACACCGGGGAGGGTTACGAGCAGTACTTC	TRBJ2-7	15	TRBD2	TRBV10-3	.
CSAHYRGQGGYTF	TGCAGTGCCCACTACCGAGGGCAAGGAGGCTACACCTTC	TRBJ1-2	13	.	TRBV20-1	.
CASVDRGLETQYF	TGTGCCAGCGTGGACAGGGGGCTTGAGACCCAGTACTTC	TRBJ2-5	13	TRBD1	TRBV2	.
CASSPPRSGTGRHEQYF	TGTGCCAGCTCACCACCTCGGTCCGGGACAGGGAGGCACGAGCAGTACTTC	TRBJ2-7	17	TRBD1	TRBV7-8	.
CASSPPGRANEKLFF	TGTGCCAGCTCACCACCGGGCAGGGCAAATGAAAAACTGTTTTTT	TRBJ1-4	15	.	TRBV6-5	few